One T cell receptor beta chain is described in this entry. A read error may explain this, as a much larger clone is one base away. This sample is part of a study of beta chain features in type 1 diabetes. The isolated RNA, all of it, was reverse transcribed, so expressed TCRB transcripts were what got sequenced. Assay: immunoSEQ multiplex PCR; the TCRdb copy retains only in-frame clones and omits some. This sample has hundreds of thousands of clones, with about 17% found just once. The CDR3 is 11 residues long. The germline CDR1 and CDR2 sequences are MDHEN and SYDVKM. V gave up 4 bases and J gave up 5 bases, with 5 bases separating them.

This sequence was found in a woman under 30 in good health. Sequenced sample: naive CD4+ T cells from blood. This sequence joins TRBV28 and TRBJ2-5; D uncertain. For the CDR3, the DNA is TGTGCCAGCAGTTACCGGGAGACCCAGTACTTC. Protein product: CASSYRETQYF.